These 21 T cell receptor beta chains originate from one sample sequenced in a study of shared T cell receptors in the human thymus. The data were produced by immunoSEQ multiplex PCR, yet TCRdb's version contains in-frame clones alone and is incomplete. The sample holds some 400,000 clones, 95% seen once. Sequencing was done on a sample of thymocytes. These receptors originate from a human donor.

J is TRBJ2-1 and V is TRBV4-1; the match to TRBD1 covers 10 bases. J was trimmed by 6 bases and V by 1 base; bases with no gene match: 3. The CDR3 is 15 residues long. From germline, CDR1 is MGHRA and CDR2 YSYEKL. CDR3 amino acids: CASSQGQGAFNEQFF. The CDR3 DNA sequence: TGCGCCAGCAGCCAAGGACAGGGGGCATTCAATGAGCAGTTCTTC.

The rearrangement joins TRBV27 to TRBJ2-3; 7 nucleotides align to TRBD1. Looked up from germline, CDR1 is MNHEY and CDR2 is SMNVEV (reference sequence). The CDR3 is 16 residues long. Germline trimming cut 5 bases from V and 2 bases from J; bases unmatched to any gene: 10. Written as DNA, the CDR3 is TGTGCCAGCAGTCCGAAGACAGGGTACTTCACAGATACGCAGTATTTT. Protein product: CASSPKTGYFTDTQYF.

The chain employs TRBV6-4 and TRBJ2-1, with D uncertain. Trimming shortened V by 6 bases and J by 2 bases, and 20 bases separated the two germline ends. The CDR3 spans 17 residues. The germline gives CDR1 MRHNA, CDR2 SNTAGT. The CDR3 is CASRLKPLPGPYNEQFF. CDR3 coding DNA: TGTGCCAGCAGACTCAAGCCTCTACCCGGTCCCTACAATGAGCAGTTCTTC.

This chain uses TRBV28 with TRBJ2-4; D is unresolved. Germline loops: CDR1 MDHEN, CDR2 SYDVKM. Trimming removed 3 bases at V and 0 bases at J, with 15 bases between. CDR3 length: 17 amino acids. The CDR3 sequence is CASSLGLRARAKNIQYF. The CDR3 nucleotides read TGTGCCAGCAGTTTGGGCCTCCGGGCACGAGCCAAAAACATTCAGTACTTC.

This rearrangement joins TRBV4-1 to TRBJ2-7; 7 bases are shared with TRBD1. This CDR3 has 15 residues. The germline V gene has CDR1 MGHRA and CDR2 YSYEKL. The V segment lost 3 bases and the J segment 1 base; nucleotides outside the gene matches: 6. CDR3 residues: CASSHRDSPSYEQYF. The CDR3 coding sequence is TGCGCCAGCAGCCACCGGGACAGCCCATCCTACGAGCAGTACTTC.

This clone was seen a few times. The chain recombines TRBV11-3 with TRBJ1-5; a weak D match, TRBD1 (5 bases). Germline V gene sequence: CDR1 SGHNT, CDR2 YENEEA. With 6 bases removed from V and 7 bases from J, the gap between germline ends came to 13 bases. The CDR3 covers 13 residues. CDR3 sequence: CASSQGADQPQHF. CDR3 in DNA: TGTGCCAGCAGTCAAGGGGCAGACCAGCCCCAGCATTTT. The whole variable domain, remainder taken from reference TRBV11-3 and TRBJ1-5, is EAGVVQSPRYKIIEKKQPVAFWCNPISGHNTLYWYLQNLGQGPELLIRYENEEAVDDSQLPKDRFSAERLKGVDSTLKIQPAELGDSAVYLCASSQGADQPQHFGDGTRLSIL.

This chain links TRBV11-2 with TRBJ2-7; possibly TRBD1 for D (6 bases). The CDR3 sequence is 17 residues long. CDR1 is SGHAT, CDR2 FQNNGV, per germline. Trimming removed 4 bases at V and 0 bases at J, with 19 bases between. The CDR3 DNA sequence: TGTGCCAGCAGCTCCTACAGGGTTCAAGAGCACTCCTACGAGCAGTACTTC. Its protein product is CASSSYRVQEHSYEQYF.

The chain carries TRBV10-3 and TRBJ2-1, with 11 bases matching TRBD2. Germline lookup yields CDR1 ENHRY and CDR2 SYGVKD. With 4 bases clipped from V and 9 bases from J, the junction kept 11 bases outside the gene matches. The CDR3 length is 16 residues. CDR3 sequence: CAISVGTSGRLSEQFF. CDR3 coding DNA: TGTGCCATCAGTGTGGGGACTAGCGGACGGCTTAGTGAGCAGTTCTTC.

The chain recombines TRBV10-2 with TRBJ2-1; 9 nucleotides match TRBD2. The germline gives CDR1 WSHSY, CDR2 SAAADI. This CDR3 is built from 14 residues. The J segment lost 3 bases and the V segment lost 7 bases, leaving 4 bases of the junction unmatched. In DNA, the CDR3 is TGCGCCAGCACCGGACTAGCGCGCTACAATGAGCAGTTCTTC. It is translated as CASTGLARYNEQFF.

The chain links TRBV28 to TRBJ2-1; D unclear. The CDR3 has 15 residues. The germline CDR1 and CDR2 sequences are MDHEN and SYDVKM. V was cut by 1 base and J by 6 bases, with 13 bases left in between. CDR3 loop: CASSLLAAGLNEQFF. The CDR3 nucleotides read TGTGCCAGCAGTTTATTGGCGGCAGGCCTCAATGAGCAGTTCTTC.

The chain joins TRBV18 to TRBJ2-1, with no clear D. From germline, CDR1 is KGHSH and CDR2 LQKENI. This CDR3 has 16 amino acids. Trimming left V 0 bases short and J 5 bases short, with 14 bases between. CDR3 DNA: TGTGCCAGCTCACCACCCCTTCCAGGACGAAACAATGAGCAGTTCTTC. Its translation: CASSPPLPGRNNEQFF.

The rearrangement links TRBV30 to TRBJ1-1; 8 bases line up with TRBD1. With V trimmed by 2 bases and J by 5 bases, 4 bases remained unmatched. This CDR3 comprises 13 residues. The germline V gene encodes CDR1 GTSNPN and CDR2 SVGIG (reference sequence). In nucleotides, the CDR3 is TGTGCCTGGAGTCACAGGGGGTGGACTGAAGCTTTCTTT. Translated, it gives CAWSHRGWTEAFF.

This clone showed up just once. J is TRBJ2-2 and V is TRBV6-4; no clear D gene. Germline V gives CDR1 MRHNA, CDR2 SNTAGT. V was clipped by 0 bases and J by 3 bases, with 2 bases between them. This CDR3 is built from 13 residues. CDR3 sequence (DNA): TGTGCCAGCAGTGACTCGTACACCGGGGAGCTGTTTTTT. Its protein product is CASSDSYTGELFF.

This chain uses TRBV7-9 with TRBJ2-7; D unclear. This CDR3 is built from 14 residues. V dropped 5 bases and J dropped 2 bases, with 13 bases sitting between them. CDR1 and CDR2 from the germline V gene are SEHNR and FQNEAQ (reference sequence). In DNA form, the CDR3 reads TGTGCCAGCAGCCAAGGATCACGTCCCTACGAGCAGTACTTC. Amino acid sequence: CASSQGSRPYEQYF.

V is TRBV27 and J is TRBJ2-1; 7 bases fit TRBD2. Germline CDR1 reads MNHEY; CDR2 reads SMNVEV (reference sequence). CDR3 length: 16 amino acids. J was trimmed by 9 bases and V by 4 bases; bases with no gene match: 15. The CDR3 coding sequence is TGTGCCAGCAGTTGGTCCGGACCGGGAGGTACGGGTGAGCAGTTCTTC. This encodes CASSWSGPGGTGEQFF.

The rearrangement uses TRBV23-1 and TRBJ2-7; weak D call: TRBD1 (6 bases). TRBV23-1 belongs to the ORF category, with a function that is uncertain. CDR3 length: 14 amino acids. Trimming removed 6 bases at V and 6 bases at J, with 18 bases between. In DNA form, the CDR3 reads TGCGCCAGCAGGGAGACAGGTACGATTTCCGAGCAGTACTTC. It specifies CASRETGTISEQYF.

The chain has TRBV10-2 and TRBJ2-7, with 13 positions matching TRBD2. Germline V gene lookup returns CDR1 WSHSY and CDR2 SAAADI. Trimming removed 5 bases from V and 6 bases from J; junction bases left unmatched: 7. This CDR3 is built from 15 residues. The CDR3 protein is CASSTGLAGVCEQYF. CDR3 in DNA: TGCGCCAGCAGTACCGGACTAGCGGGAGTCTGCGAGCAGTACTTC.

V is TRBV2 and J is TRBJ2-1; TRBD2 agrees at 9 bases. V lost 4 bases to trimming and J lost 0 bases; unmatched junction nucleotides: 4. The germline V gene encodes CDR1 SNHLY and CDR2 FYNNEI. The CDR3 length is 16 residues. The CDR3 protein is CASSVGSGSSYNEQFF. The CDR3 bases are TGTGCCAGCAGTGTAGGTAGCGGGAGCTCCTACAATGAGCAGTTCTTC.

The CDR3 DNA follows: TGTGCCTGGAGTGTAAACATAACGGGACTAGCGGGGGGCGATGAGCAGTTCTTC. Translation gives CAWSVNITGLAGGDEQFF. The chain carries TRBV30 and TRBJ2-1; 15 bases line up with TRBD2. The germline gives CDR1 GTSNPN, CDR2 SVGIG (reference sequence). The CDR3 totals 18 residues. With V trimmed by 0 bases and J by 8 bases, 11 bases remained unmatched.

The V gene is TRBV5-1, the J gene TRBJ2-2; 10 nucleotides align to TRBD2. The CDR3 extends over 16 amino acids. V was pared by 2 bases and J by 2 bases, with 3 bases of the junction left unmatched. CDR1 is SGHRS and CDR2 is YFSETQ in the germline V gene. The CDR3 reads CASSFSSGRNTGELFF. The CDR3 DNA sequence: TGCGCCAGCAGCTTCTCTAGCGGGAGAAACACCGGGGAGCTGTTTTTT. The complete variable domain, with remaining parts taken from reference TRBV5-1 and TRBJ2-2, reads KAGVTQTPRYLIKTRGQQVTLSCSPISGHRSVSWYQQTPGQGLQFLFEYFSETQRNKGNFPGRFSGRQFSNSRSEMNVSTLELGDSALYLCASSFSSGRNTGELFFGEGSRLTVL.

This chain uses TRBV7-3 with TRBJ2-3, with D perhaps matching TRBD2 (5 bases). V was shortened by 4 bases and J by 3 bases, with 14 bases between the two germline ends. There are 15 residues in the CDR3. Germline-derived CDR1 and CDR2 are SGHTA and FQGTGA. For the CDR3, the DNA is TGTGCCAGCAGCTCCTCCGACGGGAATACAGATACGCAGTATTTT. This gives the protein CASSSSDGNTDTQYF.